These 12 T cell receptor beta chains originate from one sample sequenced in a study of CD4 T cells in relation to SARS-CoV-2 and coronaviruses. TCRdb's copy holds only in-frame clones and misses some; the assay was immunoSEQ multiplex PCR. Of about 43,000 clones in the sample, roughly four fifths were seen once. For these receptors, no antigen is known. Sequenced: naive CD4+ T cells from PBMCs, cultured in vitro. Subset indicated: naive CD4+ T cells isolated by negative enrichment. The receptors were sampled from an adult with COVID-19.

The rearrangement links TRBV7-8 to TRBJ1-1; TRBD1 aligns across 10 bases. The CDR3 contains 16 residues. The V and J ends lost 4 bases and 0 bases, in that order; junction bases with no gene match: 5. The germline gives CDR1 SGHVS, CDR2 FQNEAQ. CDR3 protein: CASSWGQGLMNTEAFF. CDR3 coding DNA: TGTGCCAGCAGCTGGGGACAGGGGTTAATGAACACTGAAGCTTTCTTT.

The V and J genes are TRBV24-1 and TRBJ1-5; 10 positions agree with TRBD1. The germline gives CDR1 KGHDR, CDR2 SFDVKD. CDR3 size: 15 residues. The V and J ends lost 3 bases and 6 bases, in that order; junction bases with no gene match: 4. CDR3 nucleotide sequence: TGTGCCACCAGTGATCCGGGACAGGGGACTCAGCCCCAGCATTTT. It specifies CATSDPGQGTQPQHF.

The chain joins TRBV7-9 to TRBJ2-5; D is undetermined. This CDR3 is 14 amino acids long. CDR1 SEHNR and CDR2 FQNEAQ come from the germline V gene (reference sequence). Trimming removed 1 base from V and 2 bases from J, with 8 bases in between. This chain's CDR3 is CASSLVVGQETQYF. The CDR3 region has the DNA TGTGCCAGCAGCTTAGTGGTTGGGCAAGAGACCCAGTACTTC.

The CDR3 protein is CASSHYNEQFF. In nucleotides, the CDR3 is TGCGCCAGCAGCCATTACAATGAGCAGTTCTTC. The chain has TRBV4-1 and TRBJ2-1, with unresolved D. The germline V and J ends were trimmed by 3 bases and 4 bases, with 1 base remaining between them. This CDR3 is 11 amino acids long. The germline gives CDR1 MGHRA, CDR2 YSYEKL.

This rearrangement joins TRBV24-1 to TRBJ1-5, with TRBD1 matching 8 bases. The ends lost 11 bases at V and 0 bases at J; junction bases unmatched: 14. This CDR3 spans 17 amino acids. CDR1 and CDR2 (germline): KGHDR, SFDVKD. This CDR3 is CANGDRGPVISNQPQHF. The CDR3 DNA sequence: TGTGCCAACGGTGACAGGGGTCCGGTGATTAGCAATCAGCCCCAGCATTTT.

The chain joins TRBV18 to TRBJ2-7, with a weak D call TRBD2 (5 bases). Germline loops: CDR1 KGHSH, CDR2 LQKENI. This CDR3 has 13 amino acids. The germline V and J ends were trimmed by 3 bases and 6 bases, with 12 bases remaining between them. CDR3 sequence (DNA): TGTGCCAGCTCACCCGAGGGTGGAGGCGAGCAGTACTTC. Translation: CASSPEGGGEQYF.

DNA of the CDR3: TGTGCCGGGGGAAGGGGCAACCAAGAGACCCAGTACTTC. This sequence encodes CAGGRGNQETQYF. The chain joins TRBV30 to TRBJ2-5; D may correspond to TRBD1 or TRBD2 (5 bases each). This CDR3 is built from 13 residues. Germline CDR1 is GTSNPN and CDR2 is SVGIG (reference sequence). With 8 bases removed from V and 0 bases from J, the gap between germline ends came to 13 bases.

This clone was found a few times. The J gene is TRBJ1-1, the V gene TRBV7-9; D unclear. V gave up 1 base and J gave up 2 bases, with 5 bases separating them. CDR1 is SEHNR and CDR2 is FQNEAQ in the germline V gene (reference sequence). CDR3 size: 13 residues. The CDR3 coding sequence is TGTGCCAGCAGCTTAGTCGGTAACACTGAAGCTTTCTTT. Its translation: CASSLVGNTEAFF.

The gene calls are TRBV27 and TRBJ2-7, with 7 positions matching TRBD1. The trim removed 6 bases at V and 6 bases at J, leaving 2 bases unmatched. The CDR3 length is 11 residues. CDR1 is MNHEY, CDR2 SMNVEV, per germline (reference sequence). The CDR3 DNA sequence: TGTGCCAGCAGGACAGGGCTCGAGCAGTACTTC. Translated, it gives CASRTGLEQYF.

This clone has only one observation. The chain links TRBV6-5 to TRBJ2-5; D not certain. This CDR3 is 11 amino acids long. The ends were cut back, 7 bases at V and 2 bases at J, with 5 bases in the middle. Germline V gene sequence: CDR1 MNHEY, CDR2 SVGAGI. The CDR3 DNA sequence: TGTGCCAGCACGAGGCAAGAGACCCAGTACTTC. The encoded protein is CASTRQETQYF.

The V call is TRBV19, the J call TRBJ2-3; possibly TRBD2 for D (6 bases). Germline V lookup: CDR1 LNHDA, CDR2 SQIVND (reference sequence). This CDR3 spans 15 amino acids. V was trimmed by 6 bases and J by 4 bases, leaving 17 bases between them. The CDR3 is CASRRVGGTADTQYF. As DNA, the CDR3 is TGTGCCAGTAGGAGGGTTGGCGGGACGGCAGATACGCAGTATTTT.

This clone was counted once. The genes are TRBV7-9 and TRBJ2-1; 7 bases are shared with TRBD2. This CDR3 contains 12 residues. Germline values: CDR1 SEHNR, CDR2 FQNEAQ (reference sequence). V lost 4 bases and J lost 10; bases outside the gene matches: 4. The CDR3 is CASSSGRKEQFF. The CDR3 DNA is TGTGCCAGCAGCTCCGGGAGGAAGGAGCAGTTCTTC.